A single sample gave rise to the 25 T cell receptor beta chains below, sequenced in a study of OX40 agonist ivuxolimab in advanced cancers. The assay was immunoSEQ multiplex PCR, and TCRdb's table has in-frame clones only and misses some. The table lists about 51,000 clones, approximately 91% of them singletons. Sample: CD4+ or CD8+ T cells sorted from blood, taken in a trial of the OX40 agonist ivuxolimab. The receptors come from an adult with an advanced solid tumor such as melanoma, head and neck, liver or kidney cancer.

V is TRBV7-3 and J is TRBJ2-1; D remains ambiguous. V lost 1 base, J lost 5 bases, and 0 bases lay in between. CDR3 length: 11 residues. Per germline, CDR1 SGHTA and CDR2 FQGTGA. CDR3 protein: CASSLNNEQFF. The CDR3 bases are TGTGCCAGCAGCTTAAACAATGAGCAGTTCTTC.

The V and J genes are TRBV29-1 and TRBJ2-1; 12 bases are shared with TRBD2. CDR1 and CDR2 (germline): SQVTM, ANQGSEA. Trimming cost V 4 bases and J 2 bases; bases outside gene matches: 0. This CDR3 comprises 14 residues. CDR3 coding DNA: TGCAGCGTTGGACTAGCGGGGGCCTACAATGAGCAGTTCTTC. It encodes CSVGLAGAYNEQFF.

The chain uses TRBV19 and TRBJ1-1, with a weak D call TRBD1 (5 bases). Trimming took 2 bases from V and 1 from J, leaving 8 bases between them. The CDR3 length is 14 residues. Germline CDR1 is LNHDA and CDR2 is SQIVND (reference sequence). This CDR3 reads CASSIRGANTEAFF. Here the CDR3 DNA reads TGTGCCAGTAGTATAAGAGGGGCGAACACTGAAGCTTTCTTT.

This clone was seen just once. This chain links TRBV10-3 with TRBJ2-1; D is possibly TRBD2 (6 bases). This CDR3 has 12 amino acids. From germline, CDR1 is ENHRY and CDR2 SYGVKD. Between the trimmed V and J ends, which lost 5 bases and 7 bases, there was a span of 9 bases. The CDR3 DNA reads TGTGCCATCAGTTCCGGGGGAAATGAGCAGTTCTTC. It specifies CAISSGGNEQFF.

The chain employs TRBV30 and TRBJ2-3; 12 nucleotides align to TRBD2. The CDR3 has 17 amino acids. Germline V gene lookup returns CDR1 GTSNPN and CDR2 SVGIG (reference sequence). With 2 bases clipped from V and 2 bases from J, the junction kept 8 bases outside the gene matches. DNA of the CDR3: TGTGCCTGGAGTACCCACCGGACTAGCGGGGTCACAGATACGCAGTATTTT. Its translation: CAWSTHRTSGVTDTQYF.

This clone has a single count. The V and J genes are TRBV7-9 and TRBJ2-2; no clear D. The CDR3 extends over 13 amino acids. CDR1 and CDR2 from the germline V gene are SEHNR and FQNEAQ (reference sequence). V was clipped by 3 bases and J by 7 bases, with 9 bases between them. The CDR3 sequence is CASSFDLLGELFF. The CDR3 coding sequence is TGTGCCAGCAGCTTCGACTTACTCGGGGAGCTGTTTTTT.

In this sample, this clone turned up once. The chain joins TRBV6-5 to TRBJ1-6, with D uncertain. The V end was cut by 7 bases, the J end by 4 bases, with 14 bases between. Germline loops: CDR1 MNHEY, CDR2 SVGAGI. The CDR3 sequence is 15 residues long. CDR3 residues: CASTKNIQYNSPLHF. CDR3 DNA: TGTGCCAGCACCAAAAATATACAGTATAATTCACCCCTCCACTTT.

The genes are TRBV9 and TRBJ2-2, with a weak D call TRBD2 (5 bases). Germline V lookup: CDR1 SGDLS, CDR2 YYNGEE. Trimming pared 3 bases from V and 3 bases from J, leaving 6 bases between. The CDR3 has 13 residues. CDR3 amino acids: CASSGTYTGELFF. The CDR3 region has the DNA TGTGCCAGCAGCGGGACTTACACCGGGGAGCTGTTTTTT.

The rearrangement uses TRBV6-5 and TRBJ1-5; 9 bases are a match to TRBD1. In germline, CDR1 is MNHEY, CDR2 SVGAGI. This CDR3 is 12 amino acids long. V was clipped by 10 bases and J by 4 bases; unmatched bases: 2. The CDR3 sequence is CATGQGNQPQHF. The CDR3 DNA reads TGTGCCACAGGACAGGGGAATCAGCCCCAGCATTTT.

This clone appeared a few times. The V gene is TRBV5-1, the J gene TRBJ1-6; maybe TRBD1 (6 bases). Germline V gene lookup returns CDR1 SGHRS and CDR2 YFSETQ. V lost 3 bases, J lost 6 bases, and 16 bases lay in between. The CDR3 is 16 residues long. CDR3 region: CASSSESGTSNSPLHF. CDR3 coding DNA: TGCGCCAGCAGCTCCGAATCAGGGACAAGTAATTCACCCCTCCACTTT. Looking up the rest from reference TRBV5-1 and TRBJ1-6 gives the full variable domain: KAGVTQTPRYLIKTRGQQVTLSCSPISGHRSVSWYQQTPGQGLQFLFEYFSETQRNKGNFPGRFSGRQFSNSRSEMNVSTLELGDSALYLCASSSESGTSNSPLHFGNGTRLTVT.

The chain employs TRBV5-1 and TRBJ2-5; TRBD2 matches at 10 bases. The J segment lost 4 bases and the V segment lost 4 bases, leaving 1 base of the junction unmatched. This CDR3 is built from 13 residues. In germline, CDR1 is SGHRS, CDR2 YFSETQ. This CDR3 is CASSPSGGETQYF. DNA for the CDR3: TGCGCCAGCAGCCCTAGCGGGGGAGAGACCCAGTACTTC.

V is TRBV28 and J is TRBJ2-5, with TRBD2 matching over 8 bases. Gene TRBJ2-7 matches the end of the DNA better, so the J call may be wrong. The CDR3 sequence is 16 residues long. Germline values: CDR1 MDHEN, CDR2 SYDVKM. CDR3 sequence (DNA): TGTGCCAGCAGTTTTAGATTTCTAAGCGGGAGTGACGAGCAGTACTTC. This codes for CASSFRFLSGSDEQYF.

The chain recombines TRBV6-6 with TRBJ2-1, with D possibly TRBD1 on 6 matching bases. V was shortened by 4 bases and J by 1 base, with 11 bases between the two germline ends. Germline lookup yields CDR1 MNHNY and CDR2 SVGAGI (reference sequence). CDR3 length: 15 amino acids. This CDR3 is CASSLGTPSYNEQFF. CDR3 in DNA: TGTGCCAGCAGTTTAGGGACACCTTCCTACAATGAGCAGTTCTTC.

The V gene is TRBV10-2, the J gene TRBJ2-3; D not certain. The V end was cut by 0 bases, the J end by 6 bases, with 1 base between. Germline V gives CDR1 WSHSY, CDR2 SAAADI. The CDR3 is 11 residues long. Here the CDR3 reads CASSESDTQYF. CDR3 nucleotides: TGCGCCAGCAGTGAGTCGGATACGCAGTATTTT.

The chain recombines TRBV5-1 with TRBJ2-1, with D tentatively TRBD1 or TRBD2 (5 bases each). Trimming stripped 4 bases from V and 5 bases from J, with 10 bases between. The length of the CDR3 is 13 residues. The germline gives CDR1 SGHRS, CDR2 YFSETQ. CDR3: CASSPGAHNEQFF. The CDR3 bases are TGCGCCAGCAGCCCCGGGGCTCACAATGAGCAGTTCTTC.

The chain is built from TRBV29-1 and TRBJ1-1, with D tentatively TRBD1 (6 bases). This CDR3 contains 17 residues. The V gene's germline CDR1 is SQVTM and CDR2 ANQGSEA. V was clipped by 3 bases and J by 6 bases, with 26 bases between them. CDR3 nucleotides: TGCAGCGTTGACTCAGGGGCCGTCATCCTCCGGGGAGCTGAAGCTTTCTTT. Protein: CSVDSGAVILRGAEAFF.

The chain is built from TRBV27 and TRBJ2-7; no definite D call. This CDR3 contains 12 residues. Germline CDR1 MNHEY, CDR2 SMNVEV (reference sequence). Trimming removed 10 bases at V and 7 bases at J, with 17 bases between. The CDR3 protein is CATRYGQREQYF. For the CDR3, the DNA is TGTGCCACTAGGTACGGTCAACGGGAGCAGTACTTC.

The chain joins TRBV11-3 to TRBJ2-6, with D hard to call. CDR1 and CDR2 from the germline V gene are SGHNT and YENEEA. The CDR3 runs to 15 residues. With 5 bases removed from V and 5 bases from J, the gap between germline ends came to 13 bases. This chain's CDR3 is CASSNRQSRANVLTF. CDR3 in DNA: TGTGCCAGCAGCAACCGACAAAGTCGGGCCAACGTCCTGACTTTC. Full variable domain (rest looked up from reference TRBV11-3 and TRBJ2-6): EAGVVQSPRYKIIEKKQPVAFWCNPISGHNTLYWYLQNLGQGPELLIRYENEEAVDDSQLPKDRFSAERLKGVDSTLKIQPAELGDSAVYLCASSNRQSRANVLTFGAGSRLTVL.

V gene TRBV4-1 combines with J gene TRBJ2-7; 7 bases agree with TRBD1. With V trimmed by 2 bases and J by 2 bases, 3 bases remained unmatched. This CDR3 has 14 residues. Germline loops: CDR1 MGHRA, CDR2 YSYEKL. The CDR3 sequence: CASSQRDRAYEQYF. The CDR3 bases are TGCGCCAGCAGCCAACGCGACAGGGCCTACGAGCAGTACTTC.

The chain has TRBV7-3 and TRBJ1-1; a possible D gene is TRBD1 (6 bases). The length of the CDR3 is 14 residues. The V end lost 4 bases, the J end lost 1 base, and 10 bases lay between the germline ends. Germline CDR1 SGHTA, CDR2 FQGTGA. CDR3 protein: CASSSGQTNTEAFF. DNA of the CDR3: TGTGCCAGCAGCTCGGGACAAACGAACACTGAAGCTTTCTTT.

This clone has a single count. The CDR3 spells CASSKRTPGWTGNTIYF. CDR3 nucleotides: TGTGCCAGCAGCAAAAGGACACCAGGTTGGACTGGAAACACCATATATTTT. The rearrangement links TRBV21-1 to TRBJ1-3; TRBD1 is the table's D call and was not checked against the DNA. TRBV21-1 is a pseudogene. The CDR3 is 17 residues long.

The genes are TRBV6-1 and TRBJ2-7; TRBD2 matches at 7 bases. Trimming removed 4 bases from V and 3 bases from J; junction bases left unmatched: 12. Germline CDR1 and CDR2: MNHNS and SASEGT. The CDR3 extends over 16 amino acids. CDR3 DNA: TGTGCCAGCAGTGTGGTGGGCGGGAGTAGGTACTACGAGCAGTACTTC. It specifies CASSVVGGSRYYEQYF.

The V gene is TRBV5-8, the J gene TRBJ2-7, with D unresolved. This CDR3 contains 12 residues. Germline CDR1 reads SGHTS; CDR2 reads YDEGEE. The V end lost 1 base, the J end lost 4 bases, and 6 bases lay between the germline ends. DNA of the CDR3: TGTGCCAGCAGCTTGCTCCGTTACGAGCAGTACTTC. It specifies CASSLLRYEQYF.

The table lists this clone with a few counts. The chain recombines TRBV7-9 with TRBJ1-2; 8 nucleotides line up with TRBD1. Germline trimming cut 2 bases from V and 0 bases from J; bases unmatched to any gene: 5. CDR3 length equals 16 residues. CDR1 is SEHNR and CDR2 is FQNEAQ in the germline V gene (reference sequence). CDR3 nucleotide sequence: TGTGCCAGCAGCTTAAGTCAGGGGGCAGCTAACTATGGCTACACCTTC. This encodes CASSLSQGAANYGYTF. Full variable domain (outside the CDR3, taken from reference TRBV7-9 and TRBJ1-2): DTGVSQNPRHKITKRGQNVTFRCDPISEHNRLYWYRQTLGQGPEFLTYFQNEAQLEKSRLLSDRFSAERPKGSFSTLEIQRTEQGDSAMYLCASSLSQGAANYGYTFGSGTRLTVV.

CDR3 coding DNA: TGTGCCAGCAGTCCCCGCCCGACTAGCGGGAAGAACGAGGGCACAGATACGCAGTATTTT. Amino acid sequence: CASSPRPTSGKNEGTDTQYF. This chain joins TRBV2 and TRBJ2-3, with 11 bases identical to TRBD2. The CDR3 covers 20 residues. The V and J ends lost 5 bases and 1 base, in that order; junction bases with no gene match: 17. Germline V lookup: CDR1 SNHLY, CDR2 FYNNEI. Complete variable domain (other parts from reference TRBV2 and TRBJ2-3): EPEVTQTPSHQVTQMGQEVILRCVPISNHLYFYWYRQILGQKVEFLVSFYNNEISEKSEIFDDQFSVERPDGSNFTLKIRSTKLEDSAMYFCASSPRPTSGKNEGTDTQYFGPGTRLTVL.